The next 25 T cell receptor beta chains were all read from a single sample in a study of cytomegalovirus exposure and HLA in healthy donors. The primer mix had 60 Vbeta and 13 Jbeta primers. Generated by immunoSEQ multiplex PCR, the TCRdb table keeps only in-frame clones and is missing some. The sample shows 100,000 to 150,000 clones, roughly 69% of them seen only once. The sample consisted of PBMCs. All receptors come from a human donor in good health.

This chain uses TRBV18 with TRBJ2-1, with 10 bases fitting TRBD2. The CDR3 totals 18 residues. Losses at the gene ends were 3 bases for V and 3 bases for J; bases not matched to a gene: 11. Germline values: CDR1 KGHSH, CDR2 LQKENI. Here the CDR3 reads CASSPLPGEREGYNEQFF. CDR3 sequence (DNA): TGTGCCAGCTCACCCCTCCCGGGGGAGCGGGAGGGCTACAATGAGCAGTTCTTC.

The rearrangement uses TRBV7-3 and TRBJ2-2; tentatively, D is TRBD2 (5 bases). Trimming left V 1 base short and J 0 bases short, with 6 bases between. The germline CDR1 and CDR2 sequences are SGHTA and FQGTGA. The CDR3 has 15 amino acids. This CDR3 reads CASSLNGANTGELFF. The CDR3 DNA is TGTGCCAGCAGCTTAAACGGGGCGAACACCGGGGAGCTGTTTTTT. The complete variable domain, with remaining parts taken from reference TRBV7-3 and TRBJ2-2, reads GAGVSQTPSNKVTEKGKYVELRCDPISGHTALYWYRQSLGQGPEFLIYFQGTGAADDSGLPNDRFFAVRPEGSVSTLKIQRTERGDSAVYLCASSLNGANTGELFFGEGSRLTVL.

A single count supports this clone. The chain combines TRBV15 with TRBJ2-7; TRBD1 matches 7 bases. This CDR3 has 15 amino acids. CDR1 LNHNV and CDR2 YYDKDF come from the germline V gene (reference sequence). J lost 4 bases, V lost 0 bases, and 6 bases had no gene match. The CDR3 region is CATSRDGTEAYEQYF. The CDR3 nucleotides read TGTGCCACCAGCAGAGACGGGACAGAAGCATACGAGCAGTACTTC.

The chain is built from TRBV11-2 and TRBJ2-1; possible D gene TRBD2, 6 bases. The V and J ends lost 5 bases and 5 bases respectively, with 25 bases between them. The length of the CDR3 is 18 residues. Germline lookup yields CDR1 SGHAT and CDR2 FQNNGV. The CDR3 region has the DNA TGTGCCAGCAGCGTAAGGGAGGTTTGGCGACAGCGTCACAATGAGCAGTTCTTC. Amino acid sequence: CASSVREVWRQRHNEQFF.

This clone appeared a few times. This chain uses TRBV4-2 with TRBJ2-7; 8 bases line up with TRBD1. This CDR3 is 14 amino acids long. Germline V gene lookup returns CDR1 LGHNA and CDR2 YNFKEQ. The trim removed 3 bases at V and 6 bases at J, leaving 7 bases unmatched. CDR3 nucleotides: TGTGCCAGCAGCCAGTGGACAGGGTCTGGCGAGCAGTACTTC. Its translation is CASSQWTGSGEQYF.

The V gene is TRBV30, the J gene TRBJ1-6, with 9 bases aligning to TRBD1. The V gene's germline CDR1 is GTSNPN and CDR2 SVGIG (reference sequence). The CDR3 is 17 residues long. Germline trimming cut 3 bases from V and 10 bases from J; bases unmatched to any gene: 16. The CDR3 here is CAWRAGDSQGAYSPLHF. CDR3 nucleotide sequence: TGTGCCTGGAGGGCCGGAGACTCACAGGGGGCATACTCACCCCTCCACTTT.

This rearrangement joins TRBV27 to TRBJ1-6, with 9 bases fitting TRBD1. V lost 5 bases to trimming and J lost 9 bases; unmatched junction nucleotides: 8. The CDR3 is made up of 15 amino acids. Germline V CDR1 and CDR2: MNHEY, SMNVEV (reference sequence). The CDR3 spells CASSPNRGPASPLHF. CDR3 DNA sequence: TGTGCCAGCAGTCCTAACAGGGGGCCGGCTTCACCCCTCCACTTT.

The rearrangement uses TRBV2 and TRBJ1-5; 12 positions match TRBD1. The CDR3 spans 14 residues. V lost 6 bases and J lost 12; bases outside the gene matches: 9. Per germline, CDR1 SNHLY and CDR2 FYNNEI. The CDR3, as DNA: TGTGCCAGCAGGGGGGGGACAGGGGGCGTTGGCCAGCATTTT. Translating it yields CASRGGTGGVGQHF.

This rearrangement joins TRBV6-6 to TRBJ2-7; 7 bases are a match to TRBD1. The ends lost 2 bases at V and 3 bases at J; junction bases unmatched: 4. This CDR3 is 14 amino acids long. Germline-derived CDR1 and CDR2 are MNHNY and SVGAGI (reference sequence). CDR3 DNA sequence: TGTGCCAGCAGTTACGGGGGACAGAACTACGAGCAGTACTTC. It yields the protein CASSYGGQNYEQYF.

V is TRBV30 and J is TRBJ1-6; D not resolved. This CDR3 is 17 amino acids long. Germline CDR1 reads GTSNPN; CDR2 reads SVGIG (reference sequence). Between the trimmed V and J ends, which lost 1 base and 0 bases, there was a span of 13 bases. The DNA of the CDR3 is TGTGCCTGGAGTGCCGTGAGACTGAGCTCCTATAATTCACCCCTCCACTTT. Its protein product is CAWSAVRLSSYNSPLHF.

This rearrangement joins TRBV7-2 to TRBJ2-3, with 8 bases fitting TRBD2. Losses at the gene ends were 1 base for V and 10 bases for J; bases not matched to a gene: 13. Germline V gene lookup returns CDR1 SGHTA and CDR2 FQGNSA. CDR3 length: 16 amino acids. The CDR3 DNA is TGTGCCAGCAGCTTAGGGGCTAGCGGGCCCGGCCGTGCGCAGTATTTT. It specifies CASSLGASGPGRAQYF.

The rearrangement uses TRBV11-2 and TRBJ2-1; D is possibly TRBD1 (6 bases). The CDR3 runs to 15 residues. V gave up 4 bases and J gave up 5 bases, with 15 bases separating them. Germline lookup yields CDR1 SGHAT and CDR2 FQNNGV. The CDR3 nucleotides read TGTGCCAGCAGCTCCAGGGGACAACCCGACAATGAGCAGTTCTTC. Translating it yields CASSSRGQPDNEQFF.

The chain recombines TRBV6-6 with TRBJ2-5, with TRBD2 matching 9 bases. CDR1 and CDR2 from the germline V gene are MNHNY and SVGAGI (reference sequence). The CDR3 is made up of 13 amino acids. The V and J ends lost 10 bases and 4 bases, in that order; junction bases with no gene match: 7. The CDR3 region is CATERGVRETQYF. CDR3 DNA sequence: TGTGCCACCGAGCGGGGGGTTCGAGAGACCCAGTACTTC.

This clone was seen only a few times. The chain couples TRBV7-2 to TRBJ2-7, with 8 bases identical to TRBD2. V trimming: 1 base; J trimming: 6 bases; junction bases outside the gene matches: 14. CDR1 is SGHTA, CDR2 FQGNSA, per germline. The CDR3 is 17 amino acids. DNA of the CDR3: TGTGCCAGCAGCTTAGGTGCCGGGAGGGCCGGATATCGCGAGCAGTACTTC. Its protein product is CASSLGAGRAGYREQYF. The whole variable domain, filled in from reference TRBV7-2 and TRBJ2-7, reads GAGVSQSPSNKVTEKGKDVELRCDPISGHTALYWYRQSLGQGLEFLIYFQGNSAPDKSGLPSDRFSAERTGGSVSTLTIQRTQQEDSAVYLCASSLGAGRAGYREQYFGPGTRLTVT.

V is TRBV14 and J is TRBJ1-2; 8 nucleotides match TRBD1. Per germline, CDR1 SGHDN and CDR2 FVKESK. CDR3 length equals 13 residues. Trimming removed 3 bases from V and 8 bases from J; junction bases left unmatched: 5. In nucleotides, the CDR3 is TGTGCCAGCAGCCAGAAGAGGACAGGGGGCTACACCTTC. Protein product: CASSQKRTGGYTF.

This clone was seen a few times. The gene calls are TRBV6-1 and TRBJ1-1; 8 bases agree with TRBD1. V shed 7 bases and J 4 bases; nucleotides not matched to a gene: 11. CDR1 and CDR2 (germline): MNHNS, SASEGT. This CDR3 region has 15 residues. Here the CDR3 reads CASKGQGAYSTEAFF. In DNA, the CDR3 is TGTGCCAGCAAAGGGCAGGGGGCTTATAGCACTGAAGCTTTCTTT.

This clone appeared a single time. The V and J genes are TRBV19 and TRBJ2-7, with D perhaps matching TRBD2 (5 bases). Looked up from germline, CDR1 is LNHDA and CDR2 is SQIVND (reference sequence). The CDR3 length is 12 residues. The ends were cut back, 5 bases at V and 9 bases at J, with 14 bases in the middle. This chain's CDR3 is CASSGVRGPQYF. CDR3 nucleotide sequence: TGTGCCAGTAGTGGGGTCCGGGGTCCGCAGTACTTC.

This clone was detected only a few times. In nucleotides, the CDR3 is TGTGCCAGCAGTCCCGGGACTAGGGGGACCAATGAGCAGTTCTTC. Translating gives CASSPGTRGTNEQFF. The V and J genes are TRBV27 and TRBJ2-1; TRBD2 matches at 8 bases. The V and J ends lost 5 bases and 6 bases, in that order; junction bases with no gene match: 9. Germline V gene lookup returns CDR1 MNHEY and CDR2 SMNVEV (reference sequence). The length of the CDR3 is 15 residues.

V gene TRBV7-2 combines with J gene TRBJ2-1; 10 positions match TRBD1. The CDR3 has 16 amino acids. The germline gives CDR1 SGHTA, CDR2 FQGNSA. V dropped 4 bases and J dropped 2; count of bases not matched to a gene: 5. The CDR3 loop is CASSYFGQGAYNEQFF. Here the CDR3 DNA reads TGTGCCAGCAGCTATTTCGGACAGGGGGCCTACAATGAGCAGTTCTTC.

This clone was counted only a few times. The V gene is TRBV28, the J gene TRBJ2-4; the match to TRBD2 covers 7 bases. V was pared by 4 bases and J by 0 bases, with 12 bases of the junction left unmatched. Germline CDR1 and CDR2: MDHEN and SYDVKM. This CDR3 spans 18 amino acids. In DNA, the CDR3 is TGTGCCAGCAGTTCCGGGGGGACGGTGAGCTTAGCCAAAAACATTCAGTACTTC. Translation gives CASSSGGTVSLAKNIQYF.

The chain couples TRBV7-8 to TRBJ1-4; D is uncertain. Germline values: CDR1 SGHVS, CDR2 FQNEAQ. The V end lost 5 bases, the J end lost 2 bases, and 15 bases lay between the germline ends. CDR3 length equals 16 residues. CDR3 sequence: CASSHKMGVTNEKLFF. The CDR3 DNA is TGTGCCAGCAGCCATAAAATGGGAGTTACTAATGAAAAACTGTTTTTT. Based on the CDR3 plus reference TRBV7-8 and TRBJ1-4, the full variable domain is GAGVSQSPRYKVAKRGQDVALRCDPISGHVSLFWYQQALGQGPEFLTYFQNEAQLDKSGLPSDRFFAERPEGSVSTLKIQRTQQEDSAVYLCASSHKMGVTNEKLFFGSGTQLSVL.

CDR3 amino acids: CASGSPGQGKFF. In DNA form, the CDR3 reads TGTGCTAGTGGTTCCCCCGGACAGGGGAAGTTCTTC. This chain connects TRBV12-5 to TRBJ2-1; 9 positions match TRBD1. CDR1 and CDR2 from the germline V gene are LGHNT and FRNRAP. The trim removed 4 bases at V and 14 bases at J, leaving 6 bases unmatched. This CDR3 has 12 residues.

The gene calls are TRBV28 and TRBJ2-3, with 11 bases lining up with TRBD2. The germline V gene has CDR1 MDHEN and CDR2 SYDVKM. The CDR3 extends over 18 amino acids. The V and J ends lost 3 bases and 0 bases, in that order; junction bases with no gene match: 8. The CDR3 reads CASSLGLAAHSSTDTQYF. Written as DNA, the CDR3 is TGTGCCAGCAGTTTGGGACTAGCGGCCCATTCTAGCACAGATACGCAGTATTTT.

The chain couples TRBV7-6 to TRBJ2-2, with D tentatively TRBD2 (5 bases). This CDR3 has 15 residues. V lost 0 bases and J 6 bases, leaving 11 bases between the germline ends. In germline, CDR1 is SGHVS, CDR2 FNYEAQ. The CDR3 region has the DNA TGTGCCAGCAGCTTAGCGGGAGCGGACGCCGGGGAGCTGTTTTTT. Translation: CASSLAGADAGELFF.

The rearrangement joins TRBV11-2 to TRBJ2-4; 7 positions match TRBD1. Germline V lookup: CDR1 SGHAT, CDR2 FQNNGV. The V gene end was trimmed by 6 bases and the J gene end by 0 bases; junction bases not matched to a gene: 5. CDR3 length: 15 amino acids. The CDR3 here is CASSYTGVAKNIQYF. CDR3 bases: TGTGCCAGCAGTTACACAGGGGTAGCCAAAAACATTCAGTACTTC.